This T cell receptor (beta chain) was observed in a study of OX40 agonist ivuxolimab in advanced cancers. In the study overall: Checkpoint inhibitors had been given previously to roughly 40% of patients. Partial responses were recorded for three patients, including one with hepatocellular carcinoma and two with cutaneous melanoma.

Study findings and constraints: Low normalized T-cell clonal expansion also characterized some of the nonresponders. No antigen was identified for the clonally expanded peripheral T cells.

TCRdb's table, derived via immunoSEQ multiplex PCR, lists solely in-frame clones and lacks some. Among tens of thousands of clones, about 88% were seen once, and the ten largest hold 17%. On this clone: The antigen remains undetermined.

Germline CDR1 is SGHDN and CDR2 is FVKESK. This CDR3 contains 19 residues. J gave up 6 bases and V 3 bases, and 15 bases lay outside the gene matches. Material: CD4+ or CD8+ T cells sorted from blood, obtained in a trial of the OX40 agonist ivuxolimab. The source is an adult with an advanced solid tumor such as melanoma, head and neck, liver or kidney cancer. This sequence joins TRBV14 and TRBJ2-1; the match to TRBD2 covers 12 bases. CDR3 residues: CASSHRTSGTNRGPNEQFF. DNA of the CDR3: TGTGCCAGCAGCCACCGGACTAGCGGGACAAATAGAGGGCCCAATGAGCAGTTCTTC.